This is a list of T cell receptor beta chains from one sample in a study of siplizumab effects on memory and regulatory T cells. Using immunoSEQ multiplex PCR, the repertoire was profiled, and TCRdb retains in-frame clones only, with some absent. This sample carries roughly 100,000 clones, about 90% of them seen once, and the ten largest clones take around 13%. Sequencing input: non-Treg CD4+ T cells sorted from blood. The receptors originated from a human donor in good health. Both conserved end residues are part of each CDR3. D genes are given only for firm matches. Size is omitted from some rows. Given values are once, few, many or a class for expanded clones.

DNA: TGTGCCAGTAATAACGGACAGGGGACGCAGTATTTT
CDR3: CASNNGQGTQYF
D: TRBD1
J: TRBJ2-3
V: TRBV19
size: -
length: 12

DNA: TGTGCCAGCAGCCCGACGAACACCGGGGAGCTGTTTTTT
CDR3: CASSPTNTGELFF
D: -
J: TRBJ2-2
V: TRBV7-9
size: -
length: 13

DNA: TGTGCCAGCAGCTTAGTGGGACAGATGAACACTGAAGCTTTCTTT
CDR3: CASSLVGQMNTEAFF
D: TRBD1
J: TRBJ1-1
V: TRBV7-9
size: -
length: 15

DNA: TGTGCCAGCAGCTTAGCGCAGGGGGTGAACTACGAGCAGTACTTC
CDR3: CASSLAQGVNYEQYF
D: TRBD1
J: TRBJ2-7
V: TRBV7-2
size: -
length: 15

DNA: TGTGCCAGTAGTATAGATCCAAGTCGGGTATACGAGCAGTACTTC
CDR3: CASSIDPSRVYEQYF
D: -
J: TRBJ2-7
V: TRBV19
size: -
length: 15

DNA: TGTGCCAGCAGCCCCAGACGTCTGGGGGCGGGCACCGGGGAGCTGTTTTTT
CDR3: CASSPRRLGAGTGELFF
D: -
J: TRBJ2-2
V: TRBV7-8
size: -
length: 17

DNA: TGCGCCAGCAGCTTGGGGACAGGGCACCCCCAAGAGACCCAGTACTTC
CDR3: CASSLGTGHPQETQYF
D: TRBD1
J: TRBJ2-5
V: TRBV5-1
size: -
length: 16

DNA: TGTGCCAGCAGTTACCGGGGCGCGGGAACCACAGATACGCAGTATTTT
CDR3: CASSYRGAGTTDTQYF
D: -
J: TRBJ2-3
V: TRBV6-5
size: -
length: 16

DNA: TGTGCCAGCAGCTTAGATGTAGCGAATCCTAATGAAAAACTGTTTTTT
CDR3: CASSLDVANPNEKLFF
D: -
J: TRBJ1-4
V: TRBV7-2
size: medium-sized
length: 16

DNA: TGTGCCAGCAGCGTAGAGGCTAGCGGGAGGTACAATGAGCAGTTCTTC
CDR3: CASSVEASGRYNEQFF
D: TRBD2
J: TRBJ2-1
V: TRBV9
size: -
length: 16

DNA: TGTGCCAGCAAAAACACAGGGATGAACACTGAAGCTTTCTTT
CDR3: CASKNTGMNTEAFF
D: -
J: TRBJ1-1
V: TRBV6-5
size: -
length: 14

DNA: TGTGCCAGCAGTGGGACAGGGTCTAGGTATGGCTACACCTTC
CDR3: CASSGTGSRYGYTF
D: TRBD1
J: TRBJ1-2
V: TRBV2
size: -
length: 14

DNA: TGTGCCAGCAGCCTCACCATAGCGGAGCCCACAGATACGCAGTATTTT
CDR3: CASSLTIAEPTDTQYF
D: -
J: TRBJ2-3
V: TRBV4-2
size: -
length: 16

DNA: TGTGCCAGCTCACCTCCCGCTAGCGGGAGTGGGGAGCAGTTCTTC
CDR3: CASSPPASGSGEQFF
D: TRBD2
J: TRBJ2-1
V: TRBV18
size: -
length: 15

DNA: TGCGCCAGCAGCCGGACAGCCTCGAACACCGGGGAGCTGTTTTTT
CDR3: CASSRTASNTGELFF
D: -
J: TRBJ2-2
V: TRBV5-1
size: -
length: 15

DNA: TGTGCCAGCAGCTTAGAAGGATCCACAGATACGCAGTATTTT
CDR3: CASSLEGSTDTQYF
D: -
J: TRBJ2-3
V: TRBV7-9
size: -
length: 14